The 26 T cell receptor beta chains presented below share a single source sample, sequenced in a study of regulatory and conventional T cells in RAG deficiency. Regulatory T cells were sorted from blood as CD4+ CD25-high CD127-low cells. This table comes from immunoSEQ multiplex PCR, and its TCRdb copy is limited to in-frame clones, with some not included. The sample consists of about 20,000 clones, around 90% of them appearing once. These data were also reused for a study on regulatory T cells. That source adds: Primers: 52 TRBV forward and 13 TRBJ reverse.

The source material was Tregs sorted from blood. The receptors were sampled from a human donor in good health.

The chain has TRBV5-1 and TRBJ2-5; 7 nucleotides agree with TRBD2. Losses at the gene ends were 4 bases for V and 1 base for J; bases not matched to a gene: 4. Germline CDR1 SGHRS, CDR2 YFSETQ. This CDR3 comprises 14 residues. The CDR3 protein is CASSPSGVQETQYF. The CDR3 bases are TGCGCCAGCAGCCCCAGCGGGGTCCAAGAGACCCAGTACTTC.

The V call is TRBV6-1, the J call TRBJ2-7; the match to TRBD2 covers 15 bases. The V gene's germline CDR1 is MNHNS and CDR2 SASEGT. Trimming at V came to 3 bases and at J to 2 bases, leaving 5 bases not matched to a gene. The CDR3 totals 17 residues. The CDR3 protein is CASSEGLAGGIPYEQYF. CDR3 nucleotide sequence: TGTGCCAGCAGTGAGGGACTAGCGGGAGGTATACCCTACGAGCAGTACTTC.

The chain links TRBV18 to TRBJ1-1; D might be TRBD1 (6 bases). The CDR3 runs to 12 residues. Germline CDR1 KGHSH, CDR2 LQKENI. V was trimmed by 0 bases and J by 11 bases, leaving 10 bases between them. CDR3 protein: CASSPPGGAAFF. CDR3 nucleotides: TGTGCCAGCTCACCACCGGGGGGGGCGGCTTTCTTT. Full variable domain (missing parts from reference TRBV18 and TRBJ1-1): NAGVMQNPRHLVRRRGQEARLRCSPMKGHSHVYWYRQLPEEGLKFMVYLQKENIIDESGMPKERFSAEFPKEGPSILRIQQVVRGDSAAYFCASSPPGGAAFFGQGTRLTVV.

The chain couples TRBV11-2 to TRBJ2-1; TRBD1 matches at 7 bases. The germline V gene encodes CDR1 SGHAT and CDR2 FQNNGV. The CDR3 loop spans 14 amino acids. V was pared by 4 bases and J by 3 bases, with 3 bases of the junction left unmatched. CDR3 bases: TGTGCCAGCAGCTCCGGGACAGTCTACAATGAGCAGTTCTTC. Translated, it gives CASSSGTVYNEQFF. Combining the CDR3 with reference TRBV11-2 and TRBJ2-1 gives the whole variable domain EAGVAQSPRYKIIEKRQSVAFWCNPISGHATLYWYQQILGQGPKLLIQFQNNGVVDDSQLPKDRFSAERLKGVDSTLKIQPAKLEDSAVYLCASSSGTVYNEQFFGPGTRLTVL.

This clone was observed once. An end of the junction differs from the germline gene, which may be a read error. The CDR3 DNA is TGTGCCAGCAGTTACTCCCCCCTCGCTTCTCCAGCTTTT. Translation gives CASSYSPLASPAF. The rearrangement links TRBV6-6 to TRBJ1-4; no clear D gene. Per germline, CDR1 MNHNY and CDR2 SVGAGI (reference sequence). The CDR3 length is 13 residues.

The CDR3 sequence: CASGLVQETGGSSGANVLTF. CDR3 DNA: TGTGCTAGTGGTTTGGTACAGGAAACGGGGGGTAGCTCTGGGGCCAACGTCCTGACTTTC. The rearrangement links TRBV12-5 to TRBJ2-6, with TRBD2 identical over 7 bases. Germline V CDR1 and CDR2: LGHNT, FRNRAP. V shed 0 bases and J 0 bases; nucleotides not matched to a gene: 11. The CDR3 is made up of 20 amino acids.

The chain is built from TRBV7-9 and TRBJ2-1; D uncertain. Germline values: CDR1 SEHNR, CDR2 FQNEAQ (reference sequence). The V end lost 4 bases, the J end lost 0 bases, and 4 bases lay between the germline ends. The CDR3 loop spans 13 amino acids. The CDR3 loop is CASSWSSYNEQFF. Here the CDR3 DNA reads TGTGCCAGCAGCTGGAGCTCCTACAATGAGCAGTTCTTC.

The V call is TRBV29-1, the J call TRBJ1-1; D might be TRBD1 (5 bases). V was shortened by 3 bases and J by 4 bases, with 15 bases between the two germline ends. The CDR3 runs 14 residues. Germline V CDR1 and CDR2: SQVTM, ANQGSEA. CDR3 region: CSVDSQGSGTEAFF. CDR3 coding DNA: TGCAGCGTTGATTCCCAGGGATCGGGCACTGAAGCTTTCTTT.

The chain is built from TRBV6-5 and TRBJ1-6; a possible D gene is TRBD1 (6 bases). Trimming removed 2 bases at V and 4 bases at J, with 6 bases between. There are 14 residues in the CDR3. Germline CDR1 reads MNHEY; CDR2 reads SVGAGI. Written as DNA, the CDR3 is TGTGCCAGCAGTTACACAGGGTATAATTCACCCCTCCACTTT. Amino acid sequence: CASSYTGYNSPLHF.

The chain links TRBV2 to TRBJ1-2, with D perhaps TRBD1 (5 bases). Trimming pared 6 bases from V and 8 bases from J, leaving 16 bases between. The germline V gene has CDR1 SNHLY and CDR2 FYNNEI. The CDR3 covers 13 residues. CDR3 bases: TGTGCCAGCAGCGGGCCGTTCAGGGCCGGCTACACCTTC. Protein: CASSGPFRAGYTF.

This chain links TRBV5-1 with TRBJ2-1, with D tentatively TRBD1 (5 bases). This CDR3 region has 15 residues. The V end lost 4 bases, the J end lost 4 bases, and 15 bases lay between the germline ends. CDR1 SGHRS and CDR2 YFSETQ come from the germline V gene. For the CDR3, the DNA is TGCGCCAGCAGCCTCGTCCCGACAGCGTACAATGAGCAGTTCTTC. The encoded protein is CASSLVPTAYNEQFF.

This clone was counted only a few times. As DNA, the CDR3 is TGTGCCAGCAGCTGGGAAGGAGCTAACTATGGCTACACCTTC. This codes for CASSWEGANYGYTF. V is TRBV5-6 and J is TRBJ1-2; no clear D gene. CDR1 and CDR2 (germline): SGHDT, YYEEEE. V was cut by 3 bases and J by 0 bases, with 9 bases left in between. This CDR3 is 14 amino acids long.

The chain links TRBV10-3 to TRBJ2-6, with TRBD2 as a possible D gene (6 bases). V lost 2 bases and J 4 bases, leaving 12 bases between the germline ends. The CDR3 contains 16 residues. Looked up from germline, CDR1 is ENHRY and CDR2 is SYGVKD. The CDR3 DNA is TGTGCCATCAGTGAGGGCGGGACGTGGGGGGCCAACGTCCTGACTTTC. Translating gives CAISEGGTWGANVLTF.

CDR3 protein: CASSRQSTGELFF. Here the CDR3 DNA reads TGTGCCAGCAGCCGGCAGAGCACCGGGGAGCTGTTTTTT. The chain links TRBV14 to TRBJ2-2; D gene ambiguous. V lost 4 bases and J 4 bases, leaving 7 bases between the germline ends. The CDR3 length is 13 residues. Germline CDR1 reads SGHDN; CDR2 reads FVKESK.

This clone was recorded a few times. The chain is built from TRBV15 and TRBJ2-7; tentative D call: TRBD1 (5 bases). The CDR3 is 16 amino acids. Germline V gene sequence: CDR1 LNHNV, CDR2 YYDKDF (reference sequence). The V and J ends lost 3 bases and 2 bases respectively, with 17 bases between them. CDR3 sequence: CATSRGQGSLTYEQYF. The DNA for the CDR3 is TGTGCCACCAGCAGGGGCCAGGGCAGTTTAACCTACGAGCAGTACTTC.

J is TRBJ2-3 and V is TRBV6-4, with D perhaps TRBD1 (6 bases). V lost 4 bases to trimming and J lost 0 bases, with 11 bases between them. This CDR3 has 15 residues. From germline, CDR1 is MRHNA and CDR2 SNTAGT. CDR3 residues: CASSAGQSSTDTQYF. In nucleotides, the CDR3 is TGTGCCAGCAGTGCCGGACAGTCTAGCACAGATACGCAGTATTTT.

This chain joins TRBV18 and TRBJ1-1; D ambiguous. Trimming removed 6 bases at V and 3 bases at J, with 8 bases between. This CDR3 is 12 amino acids long. The germline gives CDR1 KGHSH, CDR2 LQKENI. CDR3 region: CASSRTDTEAFF. CDR3 nucleotide sequence: TGTGCCAGCTCCCGGACGGACACTGAAGCTTTCTTT.

The chain couples TRBV5-6 to TRBJ1-2; D is unresolved. This CDR3 is 12 amino acids long. Germline V gives CDR1 SGHDT, CDR2 YYEEEE. Between the trimmed V and J ends, which lost 0 bases and 4 bases, there was a span of 4 bases. The CDR3 DNA reads TGTGCCAGCAGCTTGGTACCCTATGGCTACACCTTC. This encodes CASSLVPYGYTF.

The V and J genes are TRBV10-3 and TRBJ2-1, with TRBD2 identical over 11 bases. Per germline, CDR1 ENHRY and CDR2 SYGVKD. V was clipped by 4 bases and J by 6 bases; unmatched bases: 8. The CDR3 spans 16 residues. The CDR3 region is CAISVGASGRFNEQFF. The CDR3 nucleotides are TGTGCCATCAGTGTGGGGGCTAGCGGGAGGTTCAATGAGCAGTTCTTC.

The rearrangement joins TRBV18 to TRBJ2-2; a weak D match, TRBD2 (5 bases). CDR3 length: 15 amino acids. The V gene's germline CDR1 is KGHSH and CDR2 LQKENI. V shed 1 base and J shed 4 bases, with 10 bases lying between them. For the CDR3, the DNA is TGTGCCAGCTCACCACGTTGGGAGAGCACCGGGGAGCTGTTTTTT. This codes for CASSPRWESTGELFF.

The chain combines TRBV7-8 with TRBJ2-7; weak D call: TRBD2 (6 bases). Germline loops: CDR1 SGHVS, CDR2 FQNEAQ. The V end was cut by 3 bases, the J end by 5 bases, with 14 bases between. There are 14 residues in the CDR3. CDR3 protein: CASSLGGLGHEQYF. CDR3 DNA: TGTGCCAGCAGCTTGGGGGGACTCGGGCACGAGCAGTACTTC.

The V and J genes are TRBV19 and TRBJ2-6; 7 bases fit TRBD1. There are 15 residues in the CDR3. The V gene's germline CDR1 is LNHDA and CDR2 SQIVND (reference sequence). V was clipped by 6 bases and J by 1 base; unmatched bases: 3. CDR3 sequence: CASSPGGSGANVLTF. The CDR3 DNA reads as TGTGCCAGTAGCCCAGGGGGTTCTGGGGCCAACGTCCTGACTTTC.

This chain connects TRBV6-4 to TRBJ1-2; no clear D. Looked up from germline, CDR1 is MRHNA and CDR2 is SNTAGT. V dropped 5 bases and J dropped 0 bases, with 16 bases sitting between them. This CDR3 has 16 amino acids. The CDR3: CASSYFLRDANYGYTF. The CDR3 DNA reads TGTGCCAGCAGTTACTTTCTAAGGGATGCTAACTATGGCTACACCTTC.

This chain joins TRBV6-5 and TRBJ2-7, with D uncertain. The germline V and J ends were trimmed by 8 bases and 0 bases, with 8 bases remaining between them. This CDR3 contains 12 residues. In germline, CDR1 is MNHEY, CDR2 SVGAGI. CDR3 protein: CASDPSSYEQYF. CDR3 sequence (DNA): TGTGCCAGCGACCCGAGCTCCTACGAGCAGTACTTC.

This chain connects TRBV15 to TRBJ2-7; D unresolved. Germline lookup yields CDR1 LNHNV and CDR2 YYDKDF (reference sequence). The CDR3 sequence is 12 residues long. Trimming took off 3 bases at V and 7 bases at J, with 10 bases between the two ends. The CDR3: CATSRALGEQYF. The CDR3 DNA is TGTGCCACCAGCAGGGCTTTGGGTGAGCAGTACTTC.

The CDR3 bases are TGCGCCAGCAGCTTACAGGGTAAGGCTTTCTTT. Translating it yields CASSLQGKAFF. The chain joins TRBV5-1 to TRBJ1-1; the D gene is possibly TRBD1 (6 bases). Germline-derived CDR1 and CDR2 are SGHRS and YFSETQ. V was shortened by 2 bases and J by 11 bases, with 10 bases between the two germline ends. CDR3 size: 11 residues.